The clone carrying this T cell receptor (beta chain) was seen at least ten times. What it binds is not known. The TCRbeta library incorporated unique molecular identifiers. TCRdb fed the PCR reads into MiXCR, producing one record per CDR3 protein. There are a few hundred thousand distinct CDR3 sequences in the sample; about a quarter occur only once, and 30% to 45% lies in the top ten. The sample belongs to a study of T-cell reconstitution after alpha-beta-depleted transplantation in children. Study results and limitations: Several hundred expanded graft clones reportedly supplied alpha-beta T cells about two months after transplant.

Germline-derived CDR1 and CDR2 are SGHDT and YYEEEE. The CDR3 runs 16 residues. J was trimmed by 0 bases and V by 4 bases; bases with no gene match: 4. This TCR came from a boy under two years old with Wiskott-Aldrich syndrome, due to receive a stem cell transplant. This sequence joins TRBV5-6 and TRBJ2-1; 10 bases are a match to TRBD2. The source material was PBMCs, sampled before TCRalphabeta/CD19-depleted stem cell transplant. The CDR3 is CASSPIAGGSYNEQFF. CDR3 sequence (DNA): TGTGCCAGCAGCCCGATAGCGGGAGGCTCCTACAATGAGCAGTTCTTC.